A single sample is the source of the 30 T cell receptor beta chains below, sequenced in a study of blood T cell repertoires in COVID-19. Measured with immunoSEQ multiplex PCR; TCRdb has only the in-frame clones, and not every one. This sample has about 470,000 clones; 87% occur once, and the top ten carry about 0.65%. The sample was PBMCs or T cells enriched from blood (not recorded which). These receptor sequences come from a woman aged 18-29 years who had recovered from COVID-19.

This clone appeared a single time. The genes are TRBV5-1 and TRBJ1-1; D not certain. The CDR3 spans 11 residues. CDR1 SGHRS and CDR2 YFSETQ come from the germline V gene. V lost 4 bases, J lost 6 bases, and 7 bases lay in between. The CDR3 reads CASSPGAEAFF. The CDR3 nucleotides read TGCGCCAGCAGCCCCGGAGCTGAAGCTTTCTTT.

The gene calls are TRBV30 and TRBJ1-2; 11 bases map to TRBD1. From germline, CDR1 is GTSNPN and CDR2 SVGIG (reference sequence). CDR3 length: 14 amino acids. V lost 5 bases and J lost 7; bases outside the gene matches: 9. CDR3 amino acids: CAWHPGQGGRGYTF. The CDR3, as DNA: TGTGCCTGGCACCCGGGACAGGGGGGTCGTGGCTACACCTTC.

V gene TRBV2 combines with J gene TRBJ1-4; TRBD1 is a possible D gene (5 bases). The germline gives CDR1 SNHLY, CDR2 FYNNEI. The CDR3 covers 12 residues. V was trimmed by 7 bases and J by 8 bases, leaving 11 bases between them. The CDR3 sequence is CASNQGREKLFF. The CDR3, as DNA: TGTGCCAGCAACCAGGGAAGGGAAAAACTGTTTTTT. The whole variable domain, filled in from reference TRBV2 and TRBJ1-4, reads EPEVTQTPSHQVTQMGQEVILRCVPISNHLYFYWYRQILGQKVEFLVSFYNNEISEKSEIFDDQFSVERPDGSNFTLKIRSTKLEDSAMYFCASNQGREKLFFGSGTQLSVL.

This clone was recorded a few times. The chain has TRBV29-1 and TRBJ1-2, with D possibly being TRBD1 (6 bases). V dropped 7 bases and J dropped 3 bases, with 15 bases sitting between them. The CDR3 is made up of 13 amino acids. Germline V CDR1 and CDR2: SQVTM, ANQGSEA. This CDR3 is CSARQEIDYGYTF. In nucleotides, the CDR3 is TGCAGCGCACGACAGGAAATAGACTATGGCTACACCTTC.

V gene TRBV30 combines with J gene TRBJ1-1; D unresolved. Looked up from germline, CDR1 is GTSNPN and CDR2 is SVGIG (reference sequence). Trimming removed 1 base at V and 8 bases at J, with 17 bases between. The CDR3 covers 14 residues. The CDR3 DNA reads TGTGCCTGGAGTGGATACGGGGTCCGAGTGGAAGCTTTCTTT. Protein sequence: CAWSGYGVRVEAFF.

The chain uses TRBV18 and TRBJ1-1, with 9 bases matching TRBD1. The germline V gene has CDR1 KGHSH and CDR2 LQKENI. This CDR3 has 13 residues. V shed 3 bases and J 8 bases; nucleotides not matched to a gene: 4. CDR3 in amino acids: CASSPPGTGEAFF. DNA for the CDR3: TGTGCCAGCTCACCTCCCGGGACAGGGGAAGCTTTCTTT.

The chain combines TRBV30 with TRBJ2-5; 8 nucleotides match TRBD2. The length of the CDR3 is 14 residues. Per the germline V gene, CDR1 is GTSNPN and CDR2 is SVGIG (reference sequence). With 4 bases clipped from V and 1 base from J, the junction kept 5 bases outside the gene matches. CDR3 in amino acids: CAWTGGEIQETQYF. The CDR3 bases are TGTGCCTGGACGGGGGGGGAAATCCAAGAGACCCAGTACTTC.

V usage is TRBV6-6 and J usage is TRBJ1-6; TRBD1 is a possible D gene (5 bases). Germline-derived CDR1 and CDR2 are MNHNY and SVGAGI (reference sequence). Between the trimmed V and J ends, which lost 5 bases and 7 bases, there was a span of 21 bases. There are 17 residues in the CDR3. CDR3 nucleotides: TGTGCCAGCAGTCCCCAGGAGGGGCGAGATGGGAATTCACCCCTCCACTTT. Translation gives CASSPQEGRDGNSPLHF.

This clone was found a few times. V and J are TRBV5-1 and TRBJ1-3, with a possible D match to TRBD1 (6 bases). Germline CDR1 is SGHRS and CDR2 is YFSETQ. The CDR3 length is 15 residues. V shed 1 base and J shed 4 bases, with 12 bases lying between them. CDR3 in amino acids: CASSLRGSGGNTIYF. The CDR3 region has the DNA TGCGCCAGCAGCTTGAGGGGGAGTGGGGGAAACACCATATATTTT.

This clone was found a few times. This chain joins TRBV20-1 and TRBJ2-3, with D unclear. V was shortened by 3 bases and J by 2 bases, with 9 bases between the two germline ends. The length of the CDR3 is 13 residues. Germline CDR1 DFQATT, CDR2 SNEGSKA (reference sequence). CDR3 residues: CSASPLATDTQYF. CDR3 DNA sequence: TGCAGTGCTAGTCCGTTGGCCACAGATACGCAGTATTTT.

Only a few counts were recorded for this clone. The rearrangement joins TRBV5-1 to TRBJ2-7; TRBD1 is a possible D gene (6 bases). This CDR3 has 12 residues. V was clipped by 0 bases and J by 7 bases, with 8 bases between them. Looked up from germline, CDR1 is SGHRS and CDR2 is YFSETQ. This CDR3 is CASSLDREEQYF. CDR3 bases: TGCGCCAGCAGCTTGGACAGGGAGGAGCAGTACTTC.

J is TRBJ1-1 and V is TRBV5-1, with 9 bases matching TRBD1. After removal of 2 bases from V and 6 bases from J, the junction contained 14 bases not matched to a gene. The CDR3 sequence is 17 residues long. Germline values: CDR1 SGHRS, CDR2 YFSETQ. The CDR3: CASSFFPGDRDHAEAFF. The CDR3 DNA sequence: TGCGCCAGCAGCTTTTTCCCTGGGGACAGGGATCATGCTGAAGCTTTCTTT.

This clone was recorded once. This chain connects TRBV29-1 to TRBJ2-7, with 8 bases lining up with TRBD1. With 7 bases clipped from V and 4 bases from J, the junction kept 9 bases outside the gene matches. The CDR3 sequence is 13 residues long. CDR1 is SQVTM and CDR2 is ANQGSEA in the germline V gene. As DNA, the CDR3 is TGCAGCGCTAAGACAGGGGCCGGATACGAGCAGTACTTC. Its protein is CSAKTGAGYEQYF.

V gene TRBV18 combines with J gene TRBJ1-5; 9 positions match TRBD1. V trimming: 2 bases; J trimming: 4 bases; junction bases outside the gene matches: 6. The CDR3 spans 16 residues. From germline, CDR1 is KGHSH and CDR2 LQKENI. The CDR3 DNA reads as TGTGCCAGCTCACCAAACACAGGGGGCGGAAATCAGCCCCAGCATTTT. Translated: CASSPNTGGGNQPQHF.

The gene calls are TRBV5-4 and TRBJ2-3, with a tentative D call TRBD1 (7 bases). Trimming shortened V by 2 bases and J by 0 bases, and 10 bases separated the two germline ends. CDR1 SGHNT and CDR2 YYREEE come from the germline V gene (reference sequence). CDR3 size: 15 residues. The CDR3 bases are TGTGCCAGCAGCTTTCAGGGGGGAAGCACAGATACGCAGTATTTT. It encodes CASSFQGGSTDTQYF.

This chain joins TRBV7-2 and TRBJ2-2, with D possibly TRBD1 on 5 matching bases. The V gene's germline CDR1 is SGHTA and CDR2 FQGNSA. CDR3 length: 15 amino acids. Trimming took 3 bases from V and 3 from J, leaving 11 bases between them. CDR3 in amino acids: CASSFLQGYTGELFF. The CDR3 nucleotides are TGTGCCAGCAGCTTTCTTCAGGGTTACACCGGGGAGCTGTTTTTT. Using reference TRBV7-2 and TRBJ2-2 for the parts outside the CDR3, the full variable domain is GAGVSQSPSNKVTEKGKDVELRCDPISGHTALYWYRQSLGQGLEFLIYFQGNSAPDKSGLPSDRFSAERTGGSVSTLTIQRTQQEDSAVYLCASSFLQGYTGELFFGEGSRLTVL.

This rearrangement joins TRBV18 to TRBJ1-2, with TRBD1 matching over 8 bases. Germline V lookup: CDR1 KGHSH, CDR2 LQKENI. J was trimmed by 6 bases and V by 0 bases; bases with no gene match: 9. The CDR3 totals 16 residues. The CDR3 protein is CASSPPGRDRSDGYTF. CDR3 bases: TGTGCCAGCTCACCACCAGGGCGGGACAGGAGCGATGGCTACACCTTC. The full variable domain, in which reference TRBV18 and TRBJ1-2 provide the parts outside the CDR3, is NAGVMQNPRHLVRRRGQEARLRCSPMKGHSHVYWYRQLPEEGLKFMVYLQKENIIDESGMPKERFSAEFPKEGPSILRIQQVVRGDSAAYFCASSPPGRDRSDGYTFGSGTRLTVV.

V and J are TRBV3-1 (or the pseudogene TRBV3-2) and TRBJ1-5, with a possible D match to TRBD1 (5 bases). The germline V gene encodes CDR1 LGHDT and CDR2 YNNKEL (reference sequence). V lost 0 bases and J 7 bases, leaving 13 bases between the germline ends. This CDR3 has 15 residues. The CDR3 region has the DNA TGTGCCAGCAGCCAAGATATAGGGGAAGAACAGCCCCAGCATTTT. Translated, it gives CASSQDIGEEQPQHF.

This clone was detected only a few times. This chain connects TRBV5-1 to TRBJ2-7, with a possible D match to TRBD1 (7 bases). Trimming took 0 bases from V and 10 from J, leaving 17 bases between them. The germline V gene has CDR1 SGHRS and CDR2 YFSETQ. The CDR3 runs 14 residues. CDR3 bases: TGCGCCAGCAGCTTGGAGGGGGGACAGACGAACCAGTACTTC. It translates to CASSLEGGQTNQYF.

V and J are TRBV2 and TRBJ1-2, with D possibly TRBD1 on 5 matching bases. The germline CDR1 and CDR2 sequences are SNHLY and FYNNEI. Trimming stripped 5 bases from V and 8 bases from J, with 15 bases between. CDR3 size: 13 residues. The CDR3 here is CASSSRGIRGYTF. The CDR3 coding sequence is TGTGCCAGCAGTAGTCGGGGGATTAGAGGCTACACCTTC.

This chain uses TRBV28 with TRBJ2-7, with D perhaps matching TRBD1 (5 bases). CDR1 and CDR2 (germline): MDHEN, SYDVKM. The CDR3 has 14 amino acids. Trimming took 1 base from V and 1 from J, leaving 8 bases between them. Written as DNA, the CDR3 is TGTGCCAGCAGTTTATCGACAGTTTCCTACGAGCAGTACTTC. Its protein product is CASSLSTVSYEQYF. The whole variable domain, remainder taken from reference TRBV28 and TRBJ2-7, is DVKVTQSSRYLVKRTGEKVFLECVQDMDHENMFWYRQDPGLGLRLIYFSYDVKMKEKGDIPEGYSVSREKKERFSLILESASTNQTSMYLCASSLSTVSYEQYFGPGTRLTVT.

The chain recombines TRBV7-9 with TRBJ2-5; D is possibly TRBD1 (5 bases). Germline V lookup: CDR1 SEHNR, CDR2 FQNEAQ (reference sequence). V was clipped by 6 bases and J by 4 bases, with 18 bases between them. The CDR3 spans 15 residues. DNA for the CDR3: TGTGCCAGCAGTCGGACACCCAGTGGTAGAGAGACCCAGTACTTC. This translates into CASSRTPSGRETQYF.

V is TRBV5-6 and J is TRBJ1-5; D remains unclear. The V gene's germline CDR1 is SGHDT and CDR2 YYEEEE. V lost 4 bases, J lost 5 bases, and 7 bases lay in between. The CDR3 spans 12 residues. The CDR3 reads CASSRGDQPQHF. The DNA of the CDR3 is TGTGCCAGCAGCCGCGGGGATCAGCCCCAGCATTTT. The variable domain in full, with the rest retrieved from reference TRBV5-6 and TRBJ1-5, is DAGVTQSPTHLIKTRGQQVTLRCSPKSGHDTVSWYQQALGQGPQFIFQYYEEEERQRGNFPDRFSGHQFPNYSSELNVNALLLGDSALYLCASSRGDQPQHFGDGTRLSIL.

The gene calls are TRBV7-2 and TRBJ2-7, with 9 positions matching TRBD1. This CDR3 has 13 amino acids. The V gene end was trimmed by 2 bases and the J gene end by 7 bases; junction bases not matched to a gene: 3. From germline, CDR1 is SGHTA and CDR2 FQGNSA. The CDR3 region is CASSLNRGREQYF. The CDR3 bases are TGTGCCAGCAGCTTAAACAGGGGGCGGGAGCAGTACTTC.

The V and J genes are TRBV5-1 and TRBJ1-3, with a tentative D call TRBD1 (6 bases). Trimming removed 3 bases at V and 0 bases at J, with 13 bases between. Per the germline V gene, CDR1 is SGHRS and CDR2 is YFSETQ. The CDR3 has 16 residues. The CDR3 DNA sequence: TGCGCCAGCAGCTCGACAGGAGGCTACTCTGGAAACACCATATATTTT. Amino acid sequence: CASSSTGGYSGNTIYF.

The V gene is TRBV2, the J gene TRBJ1-1, with unresolved D. Germline-derived CDR1 and CDR2 are SNHLY and FYNNEI. Trimming shortened V by 4 bases and J by 0 bases, and 9 bases separated the two germline ends. The CDR3 extends over 14 amino acids. This CDR3 reads CASSVSSMNTEAFF. CDR3 coding DNA: TGTGCCAGCAGTGTCAGTTCCATGAACACTGAAGCTTTCTTT. The whole variable domain, remainder taken from reference TRBV2 and TRBJ1-1, is EPEVTQTPSHQVTQMGQEVILRCVPISNHLYFYWYRQILGQKVEFLVSFYNNEISEKSEIFDDQFSVERPDGSNFTLKIRSTKLEDSAMYFCASSVSSMNTEAFFGQGTRLTVV.

This clone was counted a single time. The chain couples TRBV5-6 to TRBJ2-2, with 10 bases matching TRBD1. This CDR3 region has 16 residues. The germline CDR1 and CDR2 sequences are SGHDT and YYEEEE. Trimming removed 1 base from V and 4 bases from J; junction bases left unmatched: 4. The CDR3 region is CASSLLDRGGTGELFF. The CDR3 bases are TGTGCCAGCAGCTTGTTGGACAGGGGGGGCACCGGGGAGCTGTTTTTT.

The rearrangement joins TRBV7-9 to TRBJ2-7; the D gene is possibly TRBD2 (5 bases). This CDR3 is 12 amino acids long. CDR1 and CDR2 (germline): SEHNR, FQNEAQ (reference sequence). Trimming cost V 8 bases and J 1 base, with 9 bases left between them. The CDR3 nucleotides read TGTGCCAGCCGTAGAGGGTCCTACGAGCAGTACTTC. Amino acids: CASRRGSYEQYF. The full variable domain, with the rest looked up from reference TRBV7-9 and TRBJ2-7, is DTGVSQNPRHKITKRGQNVTFRCDPISEHNRLYWYRQTLGQGPEFLTYFQNEAQLEKSRLLSDRFSAERPKGSFSTLEIQRTEQGDSAMYLCASRRGSYEQYFGPGTRLTVT.

The chain has TRBV5-4 and TRBJ1-1; TRBD1 might be the D (6 bases). Germline lookup yields CDR1 SGHNT and CDR2 YYREEE (reference sequence). This CDR3 is built from 15 residues. V lost 0 bases and J lost 4, with 13 bases in between. The DNA for the CDR3 is TGTGCCAGCAGCTTGGAGCTAAGGGGGGGCACTGAAGCTTTCTTT. Translation: CASSLELRGGTEAFF.

J is TRBJ2-7 and V is TRBV30; 7 bases agree with TRBD2. The CDR3 consists of 13 residues. V lost 4 bases to trimming and J lost 0 bases; unmatched junction nucleotides: 3. The germline gives CDR1 GTSNPN, CDR2 SVGIG (reference sequence). CDR3 coding DNA: TGTGCCTGGACCGGACTAGGCTCCTACGAGCAGTACTTC. Its protein is CAWTGLGSYEQYF.